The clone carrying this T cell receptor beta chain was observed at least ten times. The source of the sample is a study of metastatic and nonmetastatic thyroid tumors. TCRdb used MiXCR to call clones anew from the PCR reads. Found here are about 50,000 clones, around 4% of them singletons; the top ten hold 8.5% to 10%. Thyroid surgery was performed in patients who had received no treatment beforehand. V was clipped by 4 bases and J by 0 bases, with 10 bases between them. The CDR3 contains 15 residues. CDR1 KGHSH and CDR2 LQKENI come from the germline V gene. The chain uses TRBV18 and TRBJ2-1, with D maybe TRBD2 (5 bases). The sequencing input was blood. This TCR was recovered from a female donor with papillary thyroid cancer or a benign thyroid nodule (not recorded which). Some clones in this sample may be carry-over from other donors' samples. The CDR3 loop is CASSLDYSSYNEQFF. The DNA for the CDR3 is TGTGCCAGCTCACTCGACTATAGCTCCTACAATGAGCAGTTCTTC. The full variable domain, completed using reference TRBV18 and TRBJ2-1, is NAGVMQNPRHLVRRRGQEARLRCSPMKGHSHVYWYRQLPEEGLKFMVYLQKENIIDESGMPKERFSAEFPKEGPSILRIQQVVRGDSAAYFCASSLDYSSYNEQFFGPGTRLTVL.